What follows is one TCR beta chain and its context. V lost 5 bases to trimming and J lost 7 bases, with 15 bases between them. This CDR3 spans 13 amino acids. Germline CDR1 SGHNT, CDR2 YENEEA. Some clones are missing from TCRdb's copy, which holds only in-frame ones; the method was immunoSEQ multiplex PCR. The repertoire holds 82,000 or so clones, with just over 95% as singletons. These data originate in a study of technical replicates of blood from a handful of donors. This TCR derives from a human donor in good health. The gene calls are TRBV11-3 and TRBJ2-7; D perhaps matches TRBD1 (5 bases). Sequences were obtained from T cells isolated from PBMCs. The CDR3 sequence is CASSMDTPREQYF. CDR3 DNA: TGTGCCAGCAGCATGGACACTCCTCGGGAGCAGTACTTC.